Sequencing of this T cell receptor beta chain was carried out in a study of OX40 agonist ivuxolimab in advanced cancers. CDR1 MNHEY and CDR2 SVGAGI come from the germline V gene. V was clipped by 6 bases and J by 7 bases, with 15 bases between them. CDR3 length: 13 residues. The count of this clone is one. Here immunoSEQ multiplex PCR was the method, and the copy in TCRdb shows in-frame clones only, minus some. This sample has 77,000 or so clones, with about 90% found just once. V usage is TRBV6-5 and J usage is TRBJ1-2; possibly TRBD1 for D (6 bases). Sequences were derived from CD4+ or CD8+ T cells sorted from blood, sampled in a trial of the OX40 agonist ivuxolimab. The origin of this receptor is an adult with an advanced solid tumor such as melanoma, head and neck, liver or kidney cancer. CDR3 amino acids: CASSNRDLSGYTF. As DNA, the CDR3 is TGTGCCAGCAGCAACAGGGATCTTTCTGGCTACACCTTC.